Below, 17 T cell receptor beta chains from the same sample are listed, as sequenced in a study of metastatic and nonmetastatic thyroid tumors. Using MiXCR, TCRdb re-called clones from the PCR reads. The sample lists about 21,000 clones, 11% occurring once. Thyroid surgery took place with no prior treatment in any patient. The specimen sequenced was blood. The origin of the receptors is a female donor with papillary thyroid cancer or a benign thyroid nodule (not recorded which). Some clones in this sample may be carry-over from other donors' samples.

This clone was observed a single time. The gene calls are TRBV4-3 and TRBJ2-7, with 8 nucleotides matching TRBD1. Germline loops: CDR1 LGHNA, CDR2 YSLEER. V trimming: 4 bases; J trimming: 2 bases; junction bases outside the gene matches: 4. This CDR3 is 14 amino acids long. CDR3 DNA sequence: TGCGCCAGCAGCCTCGAACAGGGGGCCTACGAGCAGTACTTC. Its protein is CASSLEQGAYEQYF.

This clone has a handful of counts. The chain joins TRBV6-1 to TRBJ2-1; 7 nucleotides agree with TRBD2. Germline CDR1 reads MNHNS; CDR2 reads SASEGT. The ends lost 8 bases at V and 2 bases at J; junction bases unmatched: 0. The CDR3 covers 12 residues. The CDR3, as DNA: TGTGCCAGCGGGACTACCTACAATGAGCAGTTCTTC. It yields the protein CASGTTYNEQFF.

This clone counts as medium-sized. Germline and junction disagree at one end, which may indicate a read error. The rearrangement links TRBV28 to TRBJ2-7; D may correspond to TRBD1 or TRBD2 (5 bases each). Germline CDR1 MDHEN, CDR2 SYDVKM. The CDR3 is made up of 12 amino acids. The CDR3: CASSLSARGWDF. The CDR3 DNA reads TGTGCCAGCAGTTTATCGGCCCGGGGCTGGGACTTC.

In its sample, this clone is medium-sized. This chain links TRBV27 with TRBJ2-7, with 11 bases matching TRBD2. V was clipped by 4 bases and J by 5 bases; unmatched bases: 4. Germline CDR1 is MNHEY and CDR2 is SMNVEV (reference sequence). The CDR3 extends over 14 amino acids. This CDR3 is CASSSLAGGHEQYF. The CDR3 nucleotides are TGTGCCAGCAGTTCTTTAGCGGGAGGGCACGAGCAGTACTTC.

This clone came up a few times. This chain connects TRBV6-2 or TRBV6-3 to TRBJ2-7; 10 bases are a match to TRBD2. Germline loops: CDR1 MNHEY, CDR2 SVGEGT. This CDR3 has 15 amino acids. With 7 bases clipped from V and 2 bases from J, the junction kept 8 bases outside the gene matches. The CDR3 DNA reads TGTGCCAGCACCCAGGGTAGCGGGGGGACCTACGAGCAGTACTTC. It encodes CASTQGSGGTYEQYF.

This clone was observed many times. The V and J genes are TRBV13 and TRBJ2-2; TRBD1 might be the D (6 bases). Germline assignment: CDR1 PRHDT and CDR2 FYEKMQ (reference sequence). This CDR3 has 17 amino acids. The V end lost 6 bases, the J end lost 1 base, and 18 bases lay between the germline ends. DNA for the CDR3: TGTGCCAGCAGTACCGCCCGGACAGTTCAGAACACCGGGGAGCTGTTTTTT. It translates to CASSTARTVQNTGELFF.

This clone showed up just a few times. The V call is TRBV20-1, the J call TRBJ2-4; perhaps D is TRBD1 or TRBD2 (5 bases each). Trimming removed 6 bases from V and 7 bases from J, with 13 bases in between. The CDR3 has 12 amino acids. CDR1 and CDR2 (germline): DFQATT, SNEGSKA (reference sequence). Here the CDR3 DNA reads TGCAGTGCCCCGGGGCTTGGCAACATTCAGTACTTC. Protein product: CSAPGLGNIQYF.

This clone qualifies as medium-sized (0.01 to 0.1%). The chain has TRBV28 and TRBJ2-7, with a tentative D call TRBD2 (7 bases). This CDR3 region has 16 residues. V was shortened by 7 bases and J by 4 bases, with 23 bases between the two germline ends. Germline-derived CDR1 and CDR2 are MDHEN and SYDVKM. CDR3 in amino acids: CASIPADGGRTYEQYF. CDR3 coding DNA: TGTGCCAGCATTCCAGCCGACGGGGGGCGAACTTACGAGCAGTACTTC. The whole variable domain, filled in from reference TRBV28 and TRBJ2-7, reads DVKVTQSSRYLVKRTGEKVFLECVQDMDHENMFWYRQDPGLGLRLIYFSYDVKMKEKGDIPEGYSVSREKKERFSLILESASTNQTSMYLCASIPADGGRTYEQYFGPGTRLTVT.

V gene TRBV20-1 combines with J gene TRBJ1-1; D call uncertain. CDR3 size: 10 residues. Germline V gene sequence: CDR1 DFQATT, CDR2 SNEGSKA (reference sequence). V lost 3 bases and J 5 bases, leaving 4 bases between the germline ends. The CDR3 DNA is TGCAGTGCTAGGCAGACTGAAGCTTTCTTT. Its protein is CSARQTEAFF.

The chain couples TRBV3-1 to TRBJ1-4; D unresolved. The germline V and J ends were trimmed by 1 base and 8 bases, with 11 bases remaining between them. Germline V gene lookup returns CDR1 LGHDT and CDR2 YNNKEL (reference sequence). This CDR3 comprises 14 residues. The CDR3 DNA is TGTGCCAGCAGCCAAGGGGTCTTCGGAGAAAAACTGTTTTTT. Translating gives CASSQGVFGEKLFF. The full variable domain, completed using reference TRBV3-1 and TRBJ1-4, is DTAVSQTPKYLVTQMGNDKSIKCEQNLGHDTMYWYKQDSKKFLKIMFSYNNKELIINETVPNRFSPKSPDKAHLNLHINSLELGDSAVYFCASSQGVFGEKLFFGSGTQLSVL.

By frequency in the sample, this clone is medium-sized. This CDR3 is CASTPGGYGNTIYF. CDR3 DNA sequence: TGTGCCAGCACCCCGGGGGGTTACGGAAACACCATATATTTT. The chain joins TRBV6-1 to TRBJ1-3; D may be TRBD1 (5 bases). Per germline, CDR1 MNHNS and CDR2 SASEGT. This CDR3 region has 14 residues. The germline V and J ends were trimmed by 7 bases and 4 bases, with 14 bases remaining between them.

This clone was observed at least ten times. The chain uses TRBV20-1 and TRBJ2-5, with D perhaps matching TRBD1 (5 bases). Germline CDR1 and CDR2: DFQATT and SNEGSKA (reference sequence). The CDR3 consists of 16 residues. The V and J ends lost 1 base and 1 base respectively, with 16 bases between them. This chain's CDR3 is CSARATSEDSQETQYF. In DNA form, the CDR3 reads TGCAGTGCTAGAGCCACGTCAGAAGACAGCCAAGAGACCCAGTACTTC.

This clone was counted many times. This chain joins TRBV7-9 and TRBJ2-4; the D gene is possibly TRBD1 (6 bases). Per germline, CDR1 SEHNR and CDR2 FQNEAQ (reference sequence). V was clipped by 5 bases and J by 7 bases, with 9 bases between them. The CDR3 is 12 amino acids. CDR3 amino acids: CASSPRGNIQYF. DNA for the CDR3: TGTGCCAGCAGCCCAAGGGGGAACATTCAGTACTTC.

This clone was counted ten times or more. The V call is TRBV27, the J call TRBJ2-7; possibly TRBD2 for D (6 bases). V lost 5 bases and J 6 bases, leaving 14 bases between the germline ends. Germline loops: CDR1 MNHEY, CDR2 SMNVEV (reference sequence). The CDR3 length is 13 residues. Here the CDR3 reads CASSVSGTTEQYF. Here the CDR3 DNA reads TGTGCCAGCAGTGTTAGCGGAACGACCGAGCAGTACTTC.

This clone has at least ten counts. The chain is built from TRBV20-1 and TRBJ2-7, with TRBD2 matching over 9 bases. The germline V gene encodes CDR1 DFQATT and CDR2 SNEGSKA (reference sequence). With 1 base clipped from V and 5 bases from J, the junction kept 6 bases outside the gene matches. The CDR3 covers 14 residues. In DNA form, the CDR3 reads TGCAGTGCTAGAGGGGTAGCGGGAGTAGACGAGCAGTACTTC. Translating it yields CSARGVAGVDEQYF.

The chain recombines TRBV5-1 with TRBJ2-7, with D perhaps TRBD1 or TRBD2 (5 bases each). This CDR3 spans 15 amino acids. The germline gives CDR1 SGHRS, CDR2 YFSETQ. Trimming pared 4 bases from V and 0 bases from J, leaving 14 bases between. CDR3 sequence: CASSRGRPSSYEQYF. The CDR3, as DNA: TGCGCCAGCAGCCGGGGACGCCCGAGCTCCTACGAGCAGTACTTC.

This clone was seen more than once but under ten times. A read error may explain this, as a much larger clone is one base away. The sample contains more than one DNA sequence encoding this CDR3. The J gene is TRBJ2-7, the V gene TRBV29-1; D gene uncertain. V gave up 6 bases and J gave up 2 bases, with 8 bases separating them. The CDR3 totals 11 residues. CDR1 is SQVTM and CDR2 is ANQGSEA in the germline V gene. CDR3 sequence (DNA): TGCAGCGTCGTCGTCACCTACGAGCAGTACTTC. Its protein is CSVVVTYEQYF.